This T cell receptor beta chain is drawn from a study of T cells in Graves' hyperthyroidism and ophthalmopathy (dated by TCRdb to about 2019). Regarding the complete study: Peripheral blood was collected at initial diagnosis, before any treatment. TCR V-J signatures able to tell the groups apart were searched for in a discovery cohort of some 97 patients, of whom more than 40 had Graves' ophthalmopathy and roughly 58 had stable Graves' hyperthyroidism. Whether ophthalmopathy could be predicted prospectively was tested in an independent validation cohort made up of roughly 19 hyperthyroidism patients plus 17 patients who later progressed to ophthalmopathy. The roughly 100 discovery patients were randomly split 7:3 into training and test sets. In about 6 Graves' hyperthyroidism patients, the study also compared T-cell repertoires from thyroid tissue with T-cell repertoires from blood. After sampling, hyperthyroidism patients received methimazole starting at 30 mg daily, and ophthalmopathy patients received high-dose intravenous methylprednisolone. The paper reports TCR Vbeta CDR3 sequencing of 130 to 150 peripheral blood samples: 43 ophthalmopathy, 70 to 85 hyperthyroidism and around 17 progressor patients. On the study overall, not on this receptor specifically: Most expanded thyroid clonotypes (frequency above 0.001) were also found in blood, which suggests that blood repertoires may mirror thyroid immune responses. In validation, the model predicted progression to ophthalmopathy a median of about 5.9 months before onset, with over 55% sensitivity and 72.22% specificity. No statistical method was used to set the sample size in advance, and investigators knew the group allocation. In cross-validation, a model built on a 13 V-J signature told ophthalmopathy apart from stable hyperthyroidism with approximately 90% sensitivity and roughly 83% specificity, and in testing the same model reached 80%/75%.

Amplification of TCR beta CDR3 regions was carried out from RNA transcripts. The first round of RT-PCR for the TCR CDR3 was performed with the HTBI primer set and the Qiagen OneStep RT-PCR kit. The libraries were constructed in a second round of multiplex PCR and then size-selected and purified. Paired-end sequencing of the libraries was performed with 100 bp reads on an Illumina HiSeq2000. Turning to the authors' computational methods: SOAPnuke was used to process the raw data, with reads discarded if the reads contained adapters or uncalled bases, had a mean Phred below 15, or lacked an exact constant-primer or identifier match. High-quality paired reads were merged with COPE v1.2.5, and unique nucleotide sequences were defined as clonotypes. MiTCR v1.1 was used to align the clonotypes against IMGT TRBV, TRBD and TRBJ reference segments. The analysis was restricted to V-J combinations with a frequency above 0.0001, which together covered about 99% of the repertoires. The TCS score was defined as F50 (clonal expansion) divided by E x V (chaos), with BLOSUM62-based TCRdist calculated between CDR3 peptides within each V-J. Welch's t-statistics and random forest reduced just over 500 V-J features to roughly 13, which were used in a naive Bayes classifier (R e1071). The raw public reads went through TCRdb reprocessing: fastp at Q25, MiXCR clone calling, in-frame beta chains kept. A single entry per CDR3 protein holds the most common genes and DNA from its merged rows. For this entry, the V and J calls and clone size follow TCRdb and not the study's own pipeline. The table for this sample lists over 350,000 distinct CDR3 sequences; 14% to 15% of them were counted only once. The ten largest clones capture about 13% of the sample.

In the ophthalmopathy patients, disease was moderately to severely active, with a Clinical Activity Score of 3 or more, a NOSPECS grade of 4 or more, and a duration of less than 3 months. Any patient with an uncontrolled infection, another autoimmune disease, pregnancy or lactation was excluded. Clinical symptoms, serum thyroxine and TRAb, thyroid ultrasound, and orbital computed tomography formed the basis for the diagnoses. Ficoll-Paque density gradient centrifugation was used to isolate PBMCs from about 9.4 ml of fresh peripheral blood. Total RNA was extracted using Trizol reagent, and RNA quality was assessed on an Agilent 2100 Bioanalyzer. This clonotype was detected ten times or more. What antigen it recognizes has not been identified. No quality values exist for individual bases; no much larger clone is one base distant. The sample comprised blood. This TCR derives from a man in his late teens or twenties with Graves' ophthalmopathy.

This receptor has the CDR3 CASSEASRLDYGYTF. The sequenced DNA is TGTGCCAGCAGTGAAGCGTCCCGGTTGGACTATGGCTACACCTTC. Recombination linked TRBV2 to TRBJ1-2, with an unclear D gene assignment. The CDR3 sequence holds 15 residues, the cysteine and phenylalanine included. Of all the DNA, just the CDR3 is kept, 45 bases in frame from base 1. Via the germline V gene, CDR1 is SNHLY and CDR2 FYNNEI. The V and J ends are trimmed by 0 bases and 3 bases, leaving 11 bases between them.